The 6 T cell receptor beta chains in this list originate from one sample, sequenced in a study of shared clonotypes between healthy human individuals. The data were produced by immunoSEQ multiplex PCR, yet TCRdb's version contains in-frame clones alone and is incomplete. The repertoire has roughly 1,000,000 clones, around 78% of them found once; the top ten carry 0.55% to 0.7%. Material for sequencing was memory CD4+ T cells from PBMCs. Subset here: CD45RA-negative fraction. These receptor sequences come from a man in his late teens or twenties in good health. Some clones in this sample may be carry-over from other donors' samples.

The chain uses TRBV7-9 and TRBJ2-2; D is perhaps TRBD1 (6 bases). V shed 1 base and J shed 4 bases, with 10 bases lying between them. Germline CDR1 SEHNR, CDR2 FQNEAQ (reference sequence). The CDR3 is 15 residues long. CDR3 DNA: TGTGCCAGCAGCTTAGTTTTGGGGGCCACCGGGGAGCTGTTTTTT. Translating it yields CASSLVLGATGELFF.

The V call is TRBV30, the J call TRBJ1-2, with D possibly matching TRBD1 (5 bases). CDR1 and CDR2 (germline): GTSNPN, SVGIG (reference sequence). The CDR3 is 13 amino acids. V lost 0 bases to trimming and J lost 7 bases, with 12 bases between them. The CDR3 here is CAWSVNRWTGYTF. Written as DNA, the CDR3 is TGTGCCTGGAGTGTAAACAGGTGGACTGGCTACACCTTC.

Regarding this clone: Other DNA sequences within the sample encode an identical CDR3. V gene TRBV5-1 combines with J gene TRBJ2-7, with D unclear. This CDR3 comprises 15 residues. CDR1 is SGHRS, CDR2 YFSETQ, per germline. Between the trimmed V and J ends, which lost 4 bases and 13 bases, there was a span of 27 bases. The CDR3 is CASSPFRGRWEGQYF. CDR3 nucleotides: TGCGCCAGCAGCCCATTCCGAGGACGGTGGGAAGGGCAATACTTC.

The chain combines TRBV5-1 with TRBJ2-7; TRBD1 matches at 8 bases. The trim removed 4 bases at V and 5 bases at J, leaving 5 bases unmatched. From germline, CDR1 is SGHRS and CDR2 YFSETQ. This CDR3 is 13 amino acids long. The CDR3 protein is CASSGGTGHEQYF. The CDR3 DNA sequence: TGCGCCAGCAGCGGAGGGACAGGCCACGAGCAGTACTTC. The variable domain in full, completed from reference TRBV5-1 and TRBJ2-7, reads KAGVTQTPRYLIKTRGQQVTLSCSPISGHRSVSWYQQTPGQGLQFLFEYFSETQRNKGNFPGRFSGRQFSNSRSEMNVSTLELGDSALYLCASSGGTGHEQYFGPGTRLTVT.

This clone turned up a few times. Additional DNA sequences in this sample encode the identical CDR3. The V call is TRBV9, the J call TRBJ2-2; 8 nucleotides agree with TRBD1. Germline V gene lookup returns CDR1 SGDLS and CDR2 YYNGEE. V trimming: 4 bases; J trimming: 6 bases; junction bases outside the gene matches: 5. The CDR3 spans 14 residues. The CDR3 nucleotides read TGTGCCAGCAGCCCCCGGACAGGGTCCGGGGAGCTGTTTTTT. This sequence encodes CASSPRTGSGELFF.

The chain carries TRBV28 and TRBJ1-1; D is ambiguous. V shed 3 bases and J shed 4 bases, with 18 bases lying between them. Germline CDR1 reads MDHEN; CDR2 reads SYDVKM. This CDR3 is built from 16 residues. Here the CDR3 reads CASSLWQVRKITEAFF. DNA for the CDR3: TGTGCCAGCAGTTTGTGGCAGGTTCGGAAAATCACTGAAGCTTTCTTT.